This TCR beta chain was identified during a study of metastatic and nonmetastatic thyroid tumors. Study context: Where malignant and benign thyroid patients were concerned, repertoires were compared across blood and tumor or nodule tissue. Study-level points and caveats: Versus benign nodules, malignant thyroid tumors reportedly had significantly higher TCR beta diversity, in blood and tumor.

With V trimmed by 6 bases and J by 3 bases, 11 bases remained unmatched. The V gene's germline CDR1 is MNHNS and CDR2 SASEGT. This CDR3 contains 16 residues. This clone was found a few times. Its matching antigen is unknown. Each patient came to thyroid surgery without any prior treatment (of any kind). Authors' data handling: Built for papillary thyroid cancer, a distant-metastasis classifier drew on CDR3 differences across clinicopathological groups. TCRdb re-analyzed the PCR reads through MiXCR. The V and J calls come from TCRdb's annotation, not from the publication. The repertoire includes about 41,000 clones, approximately 25% of them detected once, and around 15% sits in the top ten.

The clonotype comes from a female donor with papillary thyroid cancer or a benign thyroid nodule (not recorded which). Some clones in this sample may be carry-over from other donors' samples. The sequencing input was tumor tissue. This chain links TRBV6-1 with TRBJ2-7; 10 bases match TRBD2. CDR3 loop: CASRPTPGLASYEQYF. In DNA form, the CDR3 reads TGTGCCAGCAGACCTACTCCGGGACTAGCGAGCTACGAGCAGTACTTC.